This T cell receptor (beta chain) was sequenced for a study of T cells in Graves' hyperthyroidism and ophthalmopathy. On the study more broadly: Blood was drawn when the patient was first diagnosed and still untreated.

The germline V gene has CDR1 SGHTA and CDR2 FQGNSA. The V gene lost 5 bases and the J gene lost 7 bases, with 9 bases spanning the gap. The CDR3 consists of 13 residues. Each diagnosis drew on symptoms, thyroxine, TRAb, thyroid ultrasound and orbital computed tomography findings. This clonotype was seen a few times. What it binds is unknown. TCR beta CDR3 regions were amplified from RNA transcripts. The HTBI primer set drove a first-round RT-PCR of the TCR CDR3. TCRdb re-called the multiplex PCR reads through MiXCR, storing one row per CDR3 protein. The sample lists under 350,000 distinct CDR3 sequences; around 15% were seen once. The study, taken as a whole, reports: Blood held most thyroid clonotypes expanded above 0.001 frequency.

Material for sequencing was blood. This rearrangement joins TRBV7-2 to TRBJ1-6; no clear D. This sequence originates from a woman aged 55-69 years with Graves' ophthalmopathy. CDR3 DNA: TGTGCCAGCAGCCAATATCTAAATTCACCCCTCCACTTT. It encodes CASSQYLNSPLHF.